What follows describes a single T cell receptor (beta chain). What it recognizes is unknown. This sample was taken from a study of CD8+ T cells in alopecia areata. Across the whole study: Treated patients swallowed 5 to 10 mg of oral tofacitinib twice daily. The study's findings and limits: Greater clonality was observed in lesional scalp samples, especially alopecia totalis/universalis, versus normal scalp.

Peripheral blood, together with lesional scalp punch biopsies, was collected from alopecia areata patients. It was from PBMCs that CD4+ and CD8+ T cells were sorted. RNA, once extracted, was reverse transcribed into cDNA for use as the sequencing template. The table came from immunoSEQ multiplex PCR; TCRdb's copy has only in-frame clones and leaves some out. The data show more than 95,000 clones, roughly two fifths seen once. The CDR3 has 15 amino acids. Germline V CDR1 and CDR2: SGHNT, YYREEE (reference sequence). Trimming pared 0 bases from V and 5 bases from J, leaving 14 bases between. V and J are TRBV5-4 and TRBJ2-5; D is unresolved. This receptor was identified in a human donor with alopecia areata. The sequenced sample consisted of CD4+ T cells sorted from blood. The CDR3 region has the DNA TGTGCCAGCAGCTTGGGTTCTGTAGCTGGGGAGACCCAGTACTTC. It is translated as CASSLGSVAGETQYF.